The 21 T cell receptor beta chains listed next were all sequenced from one sample in a study of blood T cell repertoires in COVID-19. The repertoire was sequenced with immunoSEQ multiplex PCR; TCRdb's copy has only in-frame clones and lacks some. Among just under 150,000 clones listed, approximately 87% were seen once. Sequenced material: peripheral blood. Receptors originate from a woman aged 50 to 60 with active or convalescent COVID-19.

The chain uses TRBV6-5 and TRBJ1-3; TRBD1 might be the D (5 bases). The CDR3 length is 15 residues. Per the germline V gene, CDR1 is MNHEY and CDR2 is SVGAGI. The V end lost 5 bases, the J end lost 2 bases, and 13 bases lay between the germline ends. CDR3 nucleotide sequence: TGTGCCAGCAGTCCTCCCACAGGTGCTGGAAACACCATATATTTT. Its protein product is CASSPPTGAGNTIYF.

The gene calls are TRBV7-8 and TRBJ1-1; D perhaps matches TRBD1 (6 bases). Germline V CDR1 and CDR2: SGHVS, FQNEAQ. V was cut by 0 bases and J by 0 bases, with 11 bases left in between. There are 16 residues in the CDR3. In DNA, the CDR3 is TGTGCCAGCAGCTTAGCTACAGGGAACATGAACACTGAAGCTTTCTTT. Translating it yields CASSLATGNMNTEAFF. The entire variable domain, with the rest obtained from reference TRBV7-8 and TRBJ1-1, is as follows: GAGVSQSPRYKVAKRGQDVALRCDPISGHVSLFWYQQALGQGPEFLTYFQNEAQLDKSGLPSDRFFAERPEGSVSTLKIQRTQQEDSAVYLCASSLATGNMNTEAFFGQGTRLTVV.

The gene calls are TRBV27 and TRBJ2-3; 9 bases match TRBD1. J gave up 0 bases and V 4 bases, and 8 bases lay outside the gene matches. CDR1 and CDR2 (germline): MNHEY, SMNVEV (reference sequence). The CDR3 runs 17 residues. The CDR3 bases are TGTGCCAGCAGTTCGGGACAGGGAATTCTTAGCACAGATACGCAGTATTTT. Its protein is CASSSGQGILSTDTQYF.

The rearrangement joins TRBV20-1 to TRBJ2-1; 7 bases line up with TRBD2. Trimming removed 3 bases from V and 4 bases from J; junction bases left unmatched: 6. The germline V gene has CDR1 DFQATT and CDR2 SNEGSKA (reference sequence). The CDR3 length is 14 residues. The CDR3 spells CSASPSGGYNEQFF. CDR3 bases: TGCAGTGCTAGTCCTAGCGGAGGTTACAATGAGCAGTTCTTC.

The V call is TRBV21-1, the J call TRBJ1-2; the D call of TRBD1 is as the table states it, not checked on the DNA. TRBV21-1 is a known pseudogene. The CDR3 extends over 15 amino acids. This CDR3 is CANYLGGQTNYGYTF. In DNA, the CDR3 is TGTGCCAACTACTTAGGGGGACAGACAAACTATGGCTACACCTTC.

This clone was found many times. The chain couples TRBV12-3 or TRBV12-4 to TRBJ2-3; no reliable D call. The CDR3 extends over 11 amino acids. Trimming took 6 bases from V and 3 from J, leaving 4 bases between them. The CDR3 sequence: CASRETDTQYF. The CDR3 DNA sequence: TGTGCCAGCAGAGAGACAGATACGCAGTATTTT.

The chain is built from TRBV7-9 and TRBJ1-2, with D possibly TRBD1 on 5 matching bases. The CDR3 consists of 15 residues. Germline assignment: CDR1 SEHNR and CDR2 FQNEAQ (reference sequence). Trimming left V 4 bases short and J 1 base short, with 13 bases between. CDR3 residues: CASSSMTEFNYGYTF. In DNA form, the CDR3 reads TGTGCCAGCAGCTCCATGACAGAATTTAACTATGGCTACACCTTC.

The J gene is TRBJ2-7, the V gene TRBV6-6; D is unclear. The CDR3 covers 11 residues. The V end lost 6 bases, the J end lost 5 bases, and 8 bases lay between the germline ends. Germline V gene sequence: CDR1 MNHNY, CDR2 SVGAGI (reference sequence). The CDR3 nucleotides are TGTGCCAGCAGGGTCAGCGACGAGCAGTACTTC. This translates into CASRVSDEQYF.

This clone occurred once. This rearrangement joins TRBV4-1 to TRBJ2-7; 9 nucleotides agree with TRBD1. V lost 4 bases to trimming and J lost 3 bases; unmatched junction nucleotides: 7. Germline CDR1 MGHRA, CDR2 YSYEKL. This CDR3 is 15 amino acids long. The chain's CDR3 is CASSREGQGIYEQYF. CDR3 coding DNA: TGCGCCAGCAGCCGAGAGGGACAGGGAATCTACGAGCAGTACTTC.

The chain is built from TRBV19 and TRBJ2-5, with D maybe TRBD2 (7 bases). CDR3 length: 15 residues. Germline loops: CDR1 LNHDA, CDR2 SQIVND (reference sequence). V shed 0 bases and J shed 5 bases, with 13 bases lying between them. The DNA for the CDR3 is TGTGCCAGTAGTATAGATCTCGGGGGGCGGGAGACCCAGTACTTC. Amino acid sequence: CASSIDLGGRETQYF.

This chain uses TRBV12-5 with TRBJ1-1; D remains ambiguous. The CDR3 contains 13 residues. V gave up 2 bases and J gave up 4 bases, with 8 bases separating them. Germline lookup yields CDR1 LGHNT and CDR2 FRNRAP. The CDR3 sequence is CASGLSSFTEAFF. The CDR3 nucleotides read TGTGCTAGTGGTTTGTCCAGTTTCACTGAAGCTTTCTTT.

This chain joins TRBV5-4 and TRBJ2-1; 14 bases line up with TRBD2. The CDR3 contains 18 residues. Germline trimming cut 4 bases from V and 12 bases from J; bases unmatched to any gene: 18. The germline CDR1 and CDR2 sequences are SGHNT and YYREEE (reference sequence). CDR3 loop: CASSGTLGTSGRYIVQFF. The CDR3 bases are TGTGCCAGCAGCGGAACACTCGGGACTAGCGGGAGATATATTGTGCAGTTCTTC.

V gene TRBV30 combines with J gene TRBJ1-5, with D maybe TRBD1 (5 bases). This CDR3 contains 13 residues. The V and J ends lost 1 base and 4 bases respectively, with 8 bases between them. Germline loops: CDR1 GTSNPN, CDR2 SVGIG (reference sequence). The CDR3 bases are TGTGCCTGGAGTGGTTCAGGGAATCAGCCCCAGCATTTT. This sequence encodes CAWSGSGNQPQHF.

The CDR3 here is CASSLQPGYGYTF. CDR3 DNA: TGCGCCAGCAGCTTGCAACCGGGCTATGGCTACACCTTC. The chain has TRBV5-1 and TRBJ1-2; no definite D call. The CDR3 has 13 residues. The germline V gene encodes CDR1 SGHRS and CDR2 YFSETQ. V lost 1 base and J lost 4, with 8 bases in between. Supplemented by reference TRBV5-1 and TRBJ1-2, the full variable domain reads KAGVTQTPRYLIKTRGQQVTLSCSPISGHRSVSWYQQTPGQGLQFLFEYFSETQRNKGNFPGRFSGRQFSNSRSEMNVSTLELGDSALYLCASSLQPGYGYTFGSGTRLTVV.

The gene calls are TRBV4-3 and TRBJ2-3; tentatively, D is TRBD1 (6 bases). This CDR3 comprises 16 residues. With 4 bases removed from V and 4 bases from J, the gap between germline ends came to 18 bases. The V gene's germline CDR1 is LGHNA and CDR2 YSLEER. The CDR3 nucleotides read TGCGCCAGCAGCCCACGGACAGACGAGCGCCCAGATACGCAGTATTTT. It yields the protein CASSPRTDERPDTQYF.

This clone was observed a handful of times. This sequence joins TRBV21-1 and TRBJ2-7; the D call TRBD1 from the table was never checked on the DNA. TRBV21-1 is a recognized pseudogene. The CDR3 is 14 residues long. This chain's CDR3 is CASSGQVLFYEQYF. CDR3 coding DNA: TGTGCCAGCTCAGGACAGGTCCTTTTCTACGAGCAGTACTTC.

This clone is a singleton in its sample. V gene TRBV7-2 combines with J gene TRBJ1-5, with TRBD1 as a possible D gene (5 bases). The CDR3 length is 15 residues. Germline V CDR1 and CDR2: SGHTA, FQGNSA. V was cut by 5 bases and J by 6 bases, with 17 bases left in between. The CDR3 nucleotides read TGTGCCAGCAGCCCAGGGTTAGGGGAGGGTCAGCCCCAGCATTTT. Its translation is CASSPGLGEGQPQHF.

The V and J genes are TRBV29-1 and TRBJ1-1; TRBD1 agrees at 8 bases. The V gene end was trimmed by 7 bases and the J gene end by 4 bases; junction bases not matched to a gene: 5. The CDR3 sequence is 12 residues long. Germline V gives CDR1 SQVTM, CDR2 ANQGSEA. The CDR3 DNA reads TGCAGCGCCACAACAGGGGGCACTGAAGCTTTCTTT. The encoded protein is CSATTGGTEAFF.

This clone has only one observation. The V gene is TRBV6-1, the J gene TRBJ1-5; a possible D gene is TRBD1 (6 bases). CDR3 length: 16 amino acids. The germline V and J ends were trimmed by 3 bases and 0 bases, with 12 bases remaining between them. Germline V gene lookup returns CDR1 MNHNS and CDR2 SASEGT. CDR3 sequence: CASSESPGASNQPQHF. In nucleotides, the CDR3 is TGTGCCAGCAGTGAGTCACCAGGGGCTAGCAATCAGCCCCAGCATTTT.

This sequence joins TRBV6-2 or TRBV6-3 and TRBJ1-2, with D possibly matching TRBD1 (6 bases). Germline V CDR1 and CDR2: MNHEY, SVGEGT. The CDR3 covers 14 residues. V lost 0 bases to trimming and J lost 7 bases, with 12 bases between them. This CDR3 reads CASSYSRGASGYTF. The DNA for the CDR3 is TGTGCCAGCAGTTACTCTCGGGGGGCCAGTGGCTACACCTTC.

The chain joins TRBV28 to TRBJ1-2; D remains unclear. The V gene's germline CDR1 is MDHEN and CDR2 SYDVKM. The V and J ends lost 7 bases and 2 bases respectively, with 14 bases between them. The CDR3 runs 14 residues. CDR3 sequence: CASTGYRGNYGYTF. CDR3 sequence (DNA): TGTGCCAGCACGGGCTACAGAGGGAACTATGGCTACACCTTC.